A selection of T cell receptor beta chains follows, all from one sample in a study of post-analysis software for immune sequencing data. Using its own MiXCR run on the PCR reads, TCRdb lists one record per CDR3 protein. The profile covers about 500,000 distinct CDR3 sequences, with approximately 46% appearing a single time and roughly an eighth taken by the ten largest. The specimen was blood. The source of these receptors is a girl under 18 with multiple sclerosis. CDR3s include the opening cysteine and the closing phenylalanine or tryptophan. The D gene is left open where the match is weak. Size values are once, few and many counts, or a class for expanded clones, and some rows have none.

cdr3_aa,cdr3_nt,clone_size,j_call,d_call,v_call
CSVEGKSVEAFF,TGCAGCGTTGAAGGGAAATCGGTAGAAGCTTTCTTT,-,TRBJ1-1,-,TRBV29-1
CASSSDTGYEQYF,TGTGCTAGCAGCTCGGACACTGGCTACGAGCAGTACTTC,-,TRBJ2-7,-,TRBV7-7
CLVRGFTEAFF,TGTCTTGTCAGGGGGTTCACTGAAGCTTTCTTT,once,TRBJ1-1,TRBD1,TRBV6-2/TRBV6-3
CASTRDGSYEQYF,TGTGCCAGCACCAGGGACGGTTCCTACGAGCAGTACTTC,-,TRBJ2-7,-,TRBV7-2
CASSESSESTDAQYF,TGCGCCAGCAGTGAGTCTAGCGAAAGCACAGATGCGCAGTATTTT,-,TRBJ2-3,-,TRBV10-2
CASSEPSTGDGRAFF,TGTGCCAGCAGCGAACCCTCGACAGGGGACGGGCGAGCTTTCTTT,few,TRBJ1-1,TRBD1,TRBV3-1
CASRLTTGANGYTF,TGCGCCAGCAGATTGACGACAGGGGCGAATGGCTACACCTTC,-,TRBJ1-2,TRBD1,TRBV5-1
CASSRSIAEGTDTQYF,TGTGCCAGCAGTCGATCAATAGCGGAAGGGACAGATACGCAGTATTTT,-,TRBJ2-3,-,TRBV11-2
CASSPDRNYVEQYF,TGCGCCAGCAGCCCAGACAGGAACTACGTGGAGCAGTACTTC,-,TRBJ2-5,-,TRBV5-1
CATSRDPGDGNTIYF,TGTGCCACCAGCAGAGATCCAGGGGACGGAAACACCATATATTTT,-,TRBJ1-3,-,TRBV15
CSAREGTRFNEQFF,TGCAGTGCTAGAGAAGGGACTAGATTCAATGAGCAGTTCTTC,few,TRBJ2-1,TRBD2,TRBV20-1
CASSLGRGQGGETQYF,TGCGCCAGCAGCTTGGGCCGTGGACAGGGCGGGGAGACCCAGTACTTC,-,TRBJ2-5,TRBD1,TRBV5-1
CATSRGEETQYF,TGTGCCACCAGCAGAGGGGAAGAGACCCAGTACTTC,-,TRBJ2-5,-,TRBV15
CASKPPIQGAEAFF,TGCGCCAGCAAACCACCAATACAGGGGGCTGAAGCTTTCTTT,-,TRBJ1-1,TRBD1,TRBV4-1
CAISVLDRGETQYF,TGTGCCATCAGTGTCTTGGACAGGGGAGAGACCCAGTACTTC,-,TRBJ2-5,TRBD1,TRBV10-3
CASNPRNQPQHF,TGTGCCAGCAACCCGAGGAATCAGCCCCAGCATTTT,-,TRBJ1-5,-,TRBV6-5
CASSQDLDYQETQYF,TGTGCCAGCAGCCAAGATCTGGACTACCAAGAGACCCAGTACTTC,-,TRBJ2-5,-,TRBV3-1
CATSRSNGVHPTDTQYF,TGTGCCACCAGCAGATCGAATGGGGTCCACCCCACAGATACGCAGTATTTT,-,TRBJ2-3,-,TRBV15
CSALLAGRQGDTQYF,TGCAGTGCGCTTTTAGCGGGCCGGCAGGGAGATACGCAGTATTTT,-,TRBJ2-3,TRBD2,TRBV20-1
CASSFPGEGTEAFF,TGTGCCAGCAGTTTTCCCGGGGAGGGCACTGAAGCTTTCTTT,-,TRBJ1-1,-,TRBV12-3/TRBV12-4
CSARTSARGAETQYF,TGCAGCGCTCGGACTAGCGCCCGAGGGGCAGAGACCCAGTACTTC,few,TRBJ2-5,TRBD2,TRBV29-1
CASSLVLGWAEAFF,TGTGCCAGCAGCTTAGTTCTGGGGTGGGCTGAAGCTTTCTTT,-,TRBJ1-1,-,TRBV7-2
CSASVIIQYF,TGCAGTGCTAGCGTGATCATTCAGTACTTC,-,TRBJ2-4,-,TRBV20-1
CSARTLLEQTQYF,TGCAGTGCTAGAACCTTACTAGAGCAGACCCAGTACTTC,-,TRBJ2-5,-,TRBV20-1
CSAILAGGLGEQYF,TGCAGTGCTATATTAGCGGGAGGGCTAGGGGAGCAGTACTTC,-,TRBJ2-7,TRBD2,TRBV20-1
CASRRDSGRGLVYNEQFF,TGTGCCAGCAGACGGGACTCCGGAAGAGGACTAGTGTACAATGAGCAGTTCTTC,-,TRBJ2-1,TRBD2,TRBV28
CASSLRARAESYEQYF,TGTGCCAGCAGCTTAAGGGCCCGGGCGGAGTCCTACGAGCAGTACTTC,-,TRBJ2-7,-,TRBV7-2
CASSMRETQYF,TGTGCCAGCAGTATGCGGGAGACCCAGTACTTC,-,TRBJ2-5,-,TRBV12-3/TRBV12-4
CASRRASGRFGYEQYF,TGTGCCAGCAGGCGGGCTAGCGGGAGATTTGGGTACGAGCAGTACTTC,-,TRBJ2-7,TRBD2,TRBV2
CASGRTGAYYGYTF,TGTGCCAGCGGACGGACAGGGGCCTACTATGGCTACACCTTC,few,TRBJ1-2,TRBD1,TRBV28
CASSFSPVNYGYTF,TGTGCCAGCAGTTTCAGCCCGGTTAACTATGGCTACACCTTC,-,TRBJ1-2,-,TRBV12-3/TRBV12-4
CASSDPRSTYGYTF,TGCGCCAGCAGTGACCCTAGGAGTACCTATGGCTACACCTTC,-,TRBJ1-2,-,TRBV10-2